These T cell receptor beta chains were read from a single sample in a study of blood T cell repertoires in COVID-19. The assay was immunoSEQ multiplex PCR, and TCRdb's table has in-frame clones only and misses some. The sample shows about 250,000 clones, approximately 83% of them seen only once. Specimen: peripheral blood. These receptors originate from an older man with acute or convalescent COVID-19. Each CDR3 is given with its conserved first and last residue. Fields, in order: J gene, D gene, V gene, clone size, CDR3 protein, CDR3 DNA. The D gene is left open where the match is weak. Only some rows state a clone size, as once, few, many or a class for expanded clones.

>TRBJ2-5|TRBD1|TRBV5-1|-
CASSPGTGETQYF
TGCGCCAGCAGCCCCGGGACAGGAGAGACCCAGTACTTC
>TRBJ2-7|-|TRBV9|-
CASSVSPSREQYF
TGTGCCAGCAGCGTTTCCCCTAGTCGGGAGCAGTACTTC
>TRBJ2-7|TRBD1|TRBV6-5|-
CASGVGTGVYEQYF
TGTGCCAGCGGGGTAGGGACAGGGGTTTACGAGCAGTACTTC
>TRBJ1-5|-|TRBV30|-
CAWRATGPNQPQHF
TGTGCCTGGAGGGCAACAGGACCCAATCAGCCCCAGCATTTT
>TRBJ2-7|-|TRBV7-9|-
CASSRGLSYEQYF
TGTGCCAGCAGCCGGGGACTCAGCTACGAGCAGTACTTC
>TRBJ2-5|-|TRBV24-1|-
CATSDPPGVTGHGETQYF
TGTGCCACCAGTGATCCCCCAGGGGTAACGGGGCATGGGGAGACCCAGTACTTC
>TRBJ1-4|TRBD1|TRBV7-6|few
CASSAGQGASTNEKLFF
TGTGCCAGCAGCGCCGGACAGGGCGCTTCAACTAATGAAAAACTGTTTTTT
>TRBJ2-3|TRBD2|TRBV6-5|-
CASSGGDLGDTQYF
TGTGCCAGCTCCGGGGGGGACTTAGGGGATACGCAGTATTTT
>TRBJ1-6|-|TRBV7-2|few
CASNRMGGNSPLHF
TGTGCCAGCAACCGCATGGGGGGAAATTCACCCCTCCACTTT
>TRBJ1-5|TRBD1|TRBV24-1|-
CATSDPGTGGNNQPQHF
TGTGCCACCAGTGATCCCGGGACAGGGGGAAACAATCAGCCCCAGCATTTT
>TRBJ2-1|-|TRBV24-1|few
CATSVSSYNEQFF
TGTGCCACCAGTGTTAGCTCCTACAATGAGCAGTTCTTC
>TRBJ2-7|-|TRBV27|-
CASSLGGTYEQYF
TGTGCCAGCAGTTTGGGGGGTACCTACGAGCAGTACTTC
>TRBJ1-6|-|TRBV6-5|-
CASSYSSGYNSPLHF
TGTGCCAGCAGTTACTCTTCAGGGTATAATTCACCCCTCCACTTT
>TRBJ2-2|TRBD1|TRBV5-5|-
CASSGTGRGTWELFF
TGTGCCAGCAGCGGGACAGGGCGGGGCACCTGGGAGCTGTTTTTT
>TRBJ1-2|TRBD1|TRBV5-1|-
CASSLERQGGYGYTF
TGCGCCAGCAGCTTGGAGAGACAGGGTGGCTATGGCTACACCTTC
>TRBJ2-1|TRBD2|TRBV11-3|few
CASSSSGVTTEQFF
TGTGCCAGCAGCTCGAGCGGGGTGACCACTGAGCAGTTCTTC
>TRBJ2-1|TRBD1|TRBV5-6|-
CASSHVDRAYNEQFF
TGTGCCAGCAGCCACGTTGACAGGGCCTACAATGAGCAGTTCTTC
>TRBJ2-3|TRBD1|TRBV19|few
CASSLDPRGRSTDTQYF
TGTGCCAGTAGCTTGGACCCCAGGGGGCGATCCACCGATACGCAGTATTTT
>TRBJ1-5|TRBD1|TRBV6-2/TRBV6-3|-
CASSFGQGRYQPQHF
TGTGCCAGCAGTTTCGGACAGGGGAGATATCAGCCCCAGCATTTT
>TRBJ2-1|TRBD1|TRBV6-4|-
CASSDRGRLLFF
TGTGCCAGCAGTGACAGGGGGCGGCTTTTATTCTTC
>TRBJ2-2|TRBD2|TRBV7-9|-
CASSLAGGRGIGELFF
TGTGCCAGCAGCTTAGCCGGCGGGAGGGGCATCGGGGAGCTGTTTTTT
>TRBJ1-2|-|TRBV29-1|-
CSVVKDSRGYTF
TGCAGCGTTGTCAAGGACTCGCGTGGCTACACCTTC
>TRBJ1-5|-|TRBV27|-
CASSLRGGALQPQHF
TGTGCCAGCAGTTTACGGGGGGGCGCTCTTCAGCCCCAGCATTTT
>TRBJ2-7|-|TRBV18|few
CASSPSGAEQYF
TGTGCCAGCTCACCATCTGGGGCCGAGCAGTACTTC
>TRBJ2-1|-|TRBV29-1|-
CSAHTGMNEQFF
TGCAGCGCTCATACAGGGATGAATGAGCAGTTCTTC
>TRBJ2-1|TRBD1|TRBV15|-
CATSSLDRGDEQFF
TGTGCCACCAGCAGTTTGGACAGGGGAGATGAGCAGTTCTTC
>TRBJ2-7|-|TRBV21-1|-
CASSPPGGPTGASYEQYF
TGTGCCAGCAGCCCTCCTGGGGGTCCGACAGGGGCATCCTACGAGCAGTACTTC
>TRBJ1-5|TRBD1|TRBV5-6|-
CASSFRGTGNNQPQHF
TGTGCCAGCAGCTTCAGAGGGACAGGTAATAATCAGCCCCAGCATTTT
>TRBJ2-3|-|TRBV11-1|-
CASSLREPPDTQYF
TGTGCCAGCAGCTTACGGGAGCCCCCAGATACGCAGTATTTT
>TRBJ1-2|-|TRBV20-1|-
CSASTLLLGRAAGYTF
TGCAGTGCTAGTACGCTTCTCCTGGGCAGGGCGGCTGGCTACACCTTC
>TRBJ1-4|-|TRBV9|-
CASSVAGRGEKLFF
TGTGCCAGCAGCGTAGCGGGGCGGGGAGAAAAACTGTTTTTT
>TRBJ2-5|TRBD2|TRBV15|-
CATSSPLGGRAGETQYF
TGTGCCACCAGCAGCCCACTCGGCGGGAGGGCCGGGGAGACCCAGTACTTC
>TRBJ2-1|TRBD1|TRBV7-2|-
CASSVPGQYNEQFF
TGTGCCAGCAGCGTCCCGGGACAGTACAATGAGCAGTTCTTC
>TRBJ1-5|TRBD1|TRBV20-1|-
CSASPGQVSNQPQHF
TGCAGTGCTAGTCCGGGACAGGTTAGCAATCAGCCCCAGCATTTT
>TRBJ1-2|-|TRBV5-1|-
CASSLGQINYGYTF
TGCGCCAGCAGCTTGGGGCAGATTAACTATGGCTACACCTTC
>TRBJ1-5|TRBD1|TRBV19|-
CASSTGQGRNSNQPQHF
TGTGCCAGTAGTACGGGACAGGGCCGAAATAGCAATCAGCCCCAGCATTTT
>TRBJ1-1|TRBD1|TRBV19|-
CASSIVAGGETEAFF
TGTGCCAGTAGTATAGTAGCAGGGGGCGAAACTGAAGCTTTCTTT
>TRBJ1-1|-|TRBV6-1|-
CASSEGLLRAFF
TGTGCCAGCAGTGAAGGGCTTTTGCGGGCTTTCTTT
>TRBJ1-2|-|TRBV10-3|-
CAISEASGRGTVGYTF
TGTGCCATCAGTGAGGCGTCCGGCAGGGGAACAGTTGGCTACACCTTC
>TRBJ2-1|TRBD1|TRBV14|-
CASRSSPGTGGFNEQFF
TGTGCCAGCAGATCCTCTCCCGGGACAGGGGGCTTCAATGAGCAGTTCTTC
>TRBJ1-2|TRBD1|TRBV24-1|-
CATSDWTGDGYTF
TGTGCCACCAGTGATTGGACAGGGGATGGCTACACCTTC
>TRBJ2-5|TRBD2|TRBV7-7|-
CASSLAAASGVPETQYF
TGTGCCAGCAGCTTAGCGGCGGCTAGCGGGGTCCCAGAGACCCAGTACTTC
>TRBJ2-7|-|TRBV5-1|-
CASSLAGRGGEQYF
TGCGCCAGCAGCTTGGCTGGGAGAGGGGGCGAGCAGTACTTC
>TRBJ1-3|TRBD1|TRBV28|once
CASSWGTGRNTIYF
TGTGCCAGCAGTTGGGGGACAGGGAGAAACACCATATATTTT
>TRBJ1-5|-|TRBV5-1|few
CASSLDWGDQPQHF
TGCGCCAGCAGCTTGGATTGGGGCGATCAGCCCCAGCATTTT
>TRBJ1-2|-|TRBV12-3/TRBV12-4|once
CASSPGGIYGYTF
TGTGCCAGCAGCCCGGGAGGGATCTATGGCTACACCTTC
>TRBJ2-2|TRBD2|TRBV11-3|-
CASSSGLAGGRGELFF
TGTGCCAGCAGCTCGGGACTAGCGGGGGGCCGAGGGGAGCTGTTTTTT
>TRBJ2-7|-|TRBV5-1|once
CASSLGGGEQYF
TGCGCCAGCAGCTTGGGGGGCGGCGAGCAGTACTTC
>TRBJ2-1|-|TRBV19|-
CASSIVATGRNEQFF
TGTGCCAGTAGTATAGTCGCGACAGGAAGGAATGAGCAGTTCTTC
>TRBJ1-2|TRBD1|TRBV12-3/TRBV12-4|-
CASSWDREGYTF
TGTGCCAGCAGTTGGGACAGGGAAGGCTACACCTTC
>TRBJ1-6|-|TRBV2|-
CASHGGSSNSPLHF
TGTGCCAGCCACGGGGGGAGTTCCAATTCACCCCTCCACTTT
>TRBJ1-1|TRBD1|TRBV12-5|-
CASGLVGWGTGGAGTEAFF
TGTGCTAGTGGTTTGGTAGGGTGGGGGACAGGGGGCGCGGGCACTGAAGCTTTCTTT
>TRBJ1-6|-|TRBV6-5|-
CASKRDWANSPLHF
TGTGCCAGTAAACGAGATTGGGCGAATTCACCCCTCCACTTT
>TRBJ1-2|TRBD1|TRBV18|-
CASSPRDRGGNNYGYTF
TGTGCCAGCTCACCACGGGACAGGGGAGGAAATAACTATGGCTACACCTTC
>TRBJ2-1|TRBD1|TRBV6-5|-
CASSRGTGTYNEQFF
TGTGCCAGCAGTCGGGGGACAGGGACCTACAATGAGCAGTTCTTC